These T cell receptor beta chains were read from a single sample in a study of blood T cell repertoires in COVID-19. This table comes from immunoSEQ multiplex PCR, and its TCRdb copy is limited to in-frame clones, with some not included. This table holds 80,000 to 130,000 clones, roughly 92% found once. The specimen was peripheral blood. Every receptor here comes from a man aged 55 to 70 with acute or convalescent COVID-19. The conserved cysteine and the conserved F or W are not part of the CDR3 here.

>TRBV27|TRBJ2-7
ASSLGHEQY
>TRBV5-4|TRBJ1-2
ASSLGQGPNYGYT
>TRBV9|TRBJ2-1
ASSVESGGNEQF
>TRBV3-1/TRBV3-2|TRBJ1-1
ASSQVDSGTEAF
>TRBV5-1|TRBJ1-6
ASSSTGGSYNSPLH
>TRBV4-1|TRBJ1-2
ASSQVRGTGSGYT
>TRBV19|TRBJ1-4
ASSITPRRRNEKLF
>TRBV10-3|TRBJ2-3
AISPGLAETDTQY
>TRBV28|TRBJ1-1
ASSVPGQGVTEAF
>TRBV19|TRBJ1-5
ASSIGWTGIKGQPQH
>TRBV3-1/TRBV3-2|TRBJ1-1
ASSQDRRAGGNTEAF
>TRBV30|TRBJ2-6
AWSSLSPGSGANVLT
>TRBV6-5|TRBJ2-7
ASSFTRLADYEQY
>TRBV2|TRBJ2-1
ASSERLAGSYNEQF
>TRBV11-3|TRBJ2-1
ASSHTRRGNEQF
>TRBV2|TRBJ1-3
ASSPTVASGNTIY
>TRBV6-5|TRBJ1-2
ASSPGQGANYGYT
>TRBV3-1/TRBV3-2|TRBJ2-3
ASSQVAGVGDTQY
>TRBV5-1|TRBJ2-1
ASSASSGRFNEQF
>TRBV2|TRBJ2-5
ASSEIAGGETQY
>TRBV5-4|TRBJ2-2
ASSSTSGRSGELF
>TRBV4-1|TRBJ1-3
ASSQDRGQGSGNTIY
>TRBV28|TRBJ1-1
ASLLNTEAF
>TRBV27|TRBJ2-4
ASSSGVIQY
>TRBV27|TRBJ2-1
ASSFGLYNEQF
>TRBV7-2|TRBJ2-1
ASSGTFNEQF
>TRBV28|TRBJ2-1
ASSSREGQF
>TRBV3-1/TRBV3-2|TRBJ1-3
ASSQDTGISGNTIY
>TRBV7-9|TRBJ2-2
ASSWRGGPGELF
>TRBV29-1|TRBJ1-2
SVSARGNGYT
>TRBV19|TRBJ1-6
ASSSRDSYNSPLH
>TRBV21-1|TRBJ1-1
ASSSRWAGNTEAF
>TRBV2|TRBJ2-3
ASWLAVQGTQY
>TRBV11-3|TRBJ2-1
ASSPRTSGRGYNEQF
>TRBV5-4|TRBJ1-2
ASSRQGGYGYT
>TRBV5-1|TRBJ2-7
ASSLRLAGASSSYEQY
>TRBV6-5|TRBJ2-3
ASSQDRDTQY
>TRBV11-2|TRBJ2-2
ASSISGMRNTGELF
>TRBV10-3|TRBJ1-6
AIGQDEISPLH
>TRBV4-1|TRBJ2-2
ASSQHGLAAIQGTGELF
>TRBV7-9|TRBJ1-1
ASSSGQHTEAF
>TRBV28|TRBJ1-2
ASSYAGQIYGYT
>TRBV6-6|TRBJ1-2
ASSYRTGNGYT
>TRBV5-1|TRBJ2-2
ASSLDLGDTGELF
>TRBV11-2|TRBJ1-6
ASSSTGAANSPLH
>TRBV9|TRBJ2-7
ASSASGSLTGEQY
>TRBV13|TRBJ2-2
ASSLAGRNTGELF
>TRBV5-8|TRBJ2-2
ASSLARTGELF
>TRBV21-1|TRBJ1-5
ASSKGGNQPQH